This TCR beta chain was sequenced for a study of control samples from healthy donors and cancer patients. This clone has only a few counts. With 4 bases removed from V and 6 bases from J, the gap between germline ends came to 4 bases. The CDR3 length is 11 residues. CDR1 is MDHEN, CDR2 SYDVKM, per germline. Assay used: immunoSEQ multiplex PCR; TCRdb lists only in-frame clones, some missing. The sample includes more than 75,000 clones, about four fifths of them seen just once. The chain couples TRBV28 to TRBJ1-5, with unresolved D. The sample taken for sequencing was PBMCs. This clonotype was sampled from a man between 65 and 85 years old with lung cancer. The CDR3 DNA reads as TGTGCCAGCAGTTCGGGTCAGCCCCAGCATTTT. This codes for CASSSGQPQHF.